This TCR beta chain was obtained from a study of blood T cell repertoires in COVID-19. Background on the study: Acute-phase and convalescent COVID-19 samples originated in the United States, Italy and Spain. T cells, B-cell-depleted T cells, or PBMCs provided the cDNA or gDNA that served as material.

Per the original methods: Reference gene primer amplification gave nucleated cell count estimates. The protocol was immunoSEQ multiplex PCR, while the TCRdb copy is restricted to in-frame clones and leaves out a portion. The V and J calls and clone size are taken from that table; D and trimming were inferred from the DNA. Here the sample spans approximately 100,000 clones, about 84% being singletons. This CDR3 is 15 amino acids long. Germline CDR1 is LGHDT and CDR2 is YNNKEL (reference sequence). The ends lost 4 bases at V and 3 bases at J; junction bases unmatched: 4. The rearrangement links TRBV3-1 (or the pseudogene TRBV3-2) to TRBJ2-7; the match to TRBD2 covers 12 bases. The sample was peripheral blood. This receptor was obtained from an older woman with acute or convalescent COVID-19. CDR3 in amino acids: CASSPSGGENYEQYF. For the CDR3, the DNA is TGTGCCAGCAGCCCTAGCGGGGGGGAGAACTACGAGCAGTACTTC.